This is a list of T cell receptor beta chains from one sample in a study of blood T cell repertoires in COVID-19. The data were produced by immunoSEQ multiplex PCR, yet TCRdb's version contains in-frame clones alone and is incomplete. The sample includes some 48,000 clones, 78% of them seen just once. Material: PBMCs or T cells enriched from blood (not recorded which). The receptor set was obtained from a woman aged 45 to 65 with acute COVID-19. Each CDR3 is given with its conserved first and last residue. D genes are given only for firm matches. Expanded clones are given a class, and other clones once, few, many or no size at all.

15	TRBJ2-2	TRBD1	TRBV27	NA	CASSYGTVNTGELFF	TGTGCCAGCAGTTACGGGACAGTCAACACCGGGGAGCTGTTTTTT
19	TRBJ2-6	NA	TRBV18	NA	CASSPAYRLTGTGANVLTF	TGTGCCAGCTCACCGGCCTACAGGTTAACTGGGACTGGGGCCAACGTCCTGACTTTC
17	TRBJ2-6	NA	TRBV7-9	NA	CASSDGRGSSGANVLTF	TGTGCCAGCAGCGACGGCCGAGGCTCCTCTGGGGCCAACGTCCTGACTTTC
14	TRBJ2-3	NA	TRBV27	NA	CASSLEGYTDTQYF	TGTGCCAGCAGTTTAGAGGGTTACACAGATACGCAGTATTTT
15	TRBJ1-1	NA	TRBV3-1/TRBV3-2	few	CASSQEEAGNTEAFF	TGTGCCAGCAGCCAAGAAGAGGCGGGAAACACTGAAGCTTTCTTT
15	TRBJ1-1	NA	TRBV27	NA	CASSTIQGMVTEAFF	TGTGCCAGCAGTACCATACAGGGTATGGTCACTGAAGCTTTCTTT
15	TRBJ2-1	NA	TRBV6-5	once	CASSYSLSSYNEQFF	TGTGCCAGCAGTTACAGCTTGAGCTCCTACAATGAGCAGTTCTTC
16	TRBJ1-3	TRBD1	TRBV5-1	once	CASSSLATGSGNTIYF	TGCGCCAGCAGCTCCCTGGCGACAGGGAGTGGAAACACCATATATTTT
14	TRBJ1-1	NA	TRBV5-1	NA	CASQLGAVSTEAFF	TGCGCCAGTCAGCTTGGGGCGGTAAGCACTGAAGCTTTCTTT
12	TRBJ2-1	TRBD1	TRBV30	NA	CAWSVLGQEQFF	TGTGCCTGGAGTGTATTGGGACAGGAGCAGTTCTTC
15	TRBJ2-3	TRBD2	TRBV10-3	NA	CAISPRGGIEDTQYF	TGTGCCATCAGCCCACGGGGGGGCATAGAGGATACGCAGTATTTT
14	TRBJ1-4	TRBD1	TRBV7-3	NA	CASSPQGQLEKLFF	TGTGCCAGCAGCCCACAGGGGCAGCTCGAAAAACTGTTTTTT
15	TRBJ2-5	NA	TRBV5-5	NA	CASSLNTGTQETQYF	TGTGCCAGCAGCTTGAACACAGGAACCCAAGAGACCCAGTACTTC
13	TRBJ1-1	NA	TRBV24-1	NA	CATRASLNTEAFF	TGTGCTACTAGGGCGAGTTTGAACACTGAAGCTTTCTTT
14	TRBJ1-5	NA	TRBV19	few	CATRTLYSNQPQHF	TGTGCCACCCGGACACTTTATAGCAATCAGCCCCAGCATTTT
14	TRBJ1-5	NA	TRBV6-5	NA	CASSSLGGSQPQHF	TGTGCCAGCAGCTCCTTGGGGGGAAGTCAGCCCCAGCATTTT
10	TRBJ1-2	NA	TRBV6-5	NA	CAVFRDGYTF	TGTGCCGTATTCAGGGATGGCTACACCTTC
15	TRBJ2-1	NA	TRBV2	NA	CASSLEEGPWNEQFF	TGTGCCAGCAGCCTAGAAGAGGGCCCTTGGAATGAGCAGTTCTTC
15	TRBJ1-2	NA	TRBV5-1	NA	CASSTDRGNSGGYTF	TGCGCCAGCAGCACGGACAGAGGGAACTCGGGTGGCTACACCTTC
15	TRBJ2-3	NA	TRBV9	NA	CASSVDGGSTDTQYF	TGTGCCAGCAGCGTAGACGGGGGTAGCACAGATACGCAGTATTTT
15	TRBJ2-1	TRBD1	TRBV5-4	NA	CASSLLDRGRNEQFF	TGTGCCAGCAGCTTACTGGACAGGGGGCGGAATGAGCAGTTCTTC
14	TRBJ2-3	TRBD1	TRBV7-3	NA	CASSLDRAPDTQYF	TGTGCCAGCAGCCTCGACAGGGCCCCAGATACGCAGTATTTT
15	TRBJ2-1	TRBD2	TRBV3-1/TRBV3-2	NA	CASSPGRGGRDEQFF	TGTGCCAGCAGTCCCGGACGGGGGGGCCGCGATGAGCAGTTCTTC
14	TRBJ2-6	NA	TRBV3-1/TRBV3-2	NA	CASGRQSGANVLTF	TGTGCCAGCGGGCGTCAGTCTGGGGCCAACGTCCTGACTTTC
15	TRBJ2-1	TRBD2	TRBV15	NA	CATSSKTSGGNEQFF	TGTGCCACCAGCAGCAAGACTAGCGGGGGGAATGAGCAGTTCTTC
14	TRBJ2-3	TRBD2	TRBV6-5	NA	CASRTSGGTDTQYF	TGTGCCAGCAGGACTAGCGGGGGGACAGATACGCAGTATTTT
14	TRBJ1-2	TRBD1	TRBV28	NA	CASSSGQRRYGYTF	TGTGCCAGCAGCTCGGGACAGCGGCGCTATGGCTACACCTTC
16	TRBJ1-2	NA	TRBV4-1	NA	CASSQGWSGVTGPYTF	TGCGCCAGCAGCCAAGGGTGGTCAGGGGTCACGGGTCCCTACACCTTC
13	TRBJ1-1	TRBD1	TRBV11-2	NA	CASSLTGGTEAFF	TGTGCCAGCAGCTTGACAGGGGGCACTGAAGCTTTCTTT
17	TRBJ2-1	NA	TRBV7-2	NA	CASSLDLTRANYNEQFF	TGTGCCAGCAGCTTAGACCTTACGCGGGCTAACTACAATGAGCAGTTCTTC
14	TRBJ2-4	NA	TRBV20-1	NA	CSASQSRDWNIQYF	TGCAGTGCTAGTCAGAGTCGGGATTGGAACATTCAGTACTTC
14	TRBJ2-3	TRBD2	TRBV29-1	few	CSVGGLAGADTQYF	TGCAGCGTGGGAGGACTAGCGGGCGCAGATACGCAGTATTTT
14	TRBJ1-5	NA	TRBV28	NA	CASLGLLLNQPQHF	TGTGCCAGCCTTGGCCTGCTTTTAAATCAGCCCCAGCATTTT
13	TRBJ1-4	NA	TRBV30	once	CAWSRVYYEKLFF	TGTGCCTGGAGCAGGGTCTATTATGAAAAACTGTTTTTT
15	TRBJ2-5	NA	TRBV11-2	once	CASSLVQGLQETQYF	TGTGCCAGCAGCTTAGTACAGGGTCTCCAAGAGACCCAGTACTTC
15	TRBJ1-1	NA	TRBV6-5	NA	CASGGRGVLSTEAFF	TGTGCCAGCGGAGGACGGGGGGTGTTGAGCACTGAAGCTTTCTTT
15	TRBJ1-1	TRBD1	TRBV30	NA	CAWRFQDRENTEAFF	TGTGCCTGGAGGTTTCAAGACAGGGAGAACACTGAAGCTTTCTTT
15	TRBJ1-1	NA	TRBV5-1	NA	CASSFSGAMNTEAFF	TGCGCCAGCAGCTTCTCTGGGGCCATGAACACTGAAGCTTTCTTT
14	TRBJ2-7	NA	TRBV3-1/TRBV3-2	NA	CASSRDTVAYEQYF	TGTGCCAGCAGCCGAGACACGGTGGCCTACGAGCAGTACTTC
14	TRBJ2-5	NA	TRBV10-1	NA	CASSRDRFLGTQYF	TGCGCCAGCAGCCGCGACAGATTCCTTGGGACCCAGTACTTC
14	TRBJ2-5	TRBD1	TRBV18	NA	CASSPPGQQETQYF	TGTGCCAGCTCACCCCCGGGACAGCAAGAGACCCAGTACTTC
15	TRBJ1-5	NA	TRBV28	NA	CASKNYGQLNQPQHF	TGTGCCAGTAAAAACTACGGACAGCTCAATCAGCCCCAGCATTTT
15	TRBJ2-7	NA	TRBV7-2	NA	CASSSPVRGPYEQYF	TGTGCCAGCAGCTCCCCGGTAAGGGGCCCCTACGAGCAGTACTTC
15	TRBJ1-1	NA	TRBV4-1	once	CASSQNYGERTEAFF	TGCGCCAGCAGCCAAAATTATGGGGAGAGGACTGAAGCTTTCTTT
13	TRBJ2-5	TRBD2	TRBV24-1	NA	CATQLAGEETQYF	TGTGCCACCCAACTAGCGGGAGAAGAGACCCAGTACTTC
15	TRBJ2-2	NA	TRBV5-1	NA	CASSSDSRQTGELFF	TGCGCCAGCAGCTCCGACTCAAGACAGACCGGGGAGCTGTTTTTT
15	TRBJ2-6	NA	TRBV24-1	NA	CATSSGGTGANVLTF	TGTGCCACCAGTAGTGGGGGGACTGGGGCCAACGTCCTGACTTTC
15	TRBJ2-1	TRBD1	TRBV24-1	NA	CATSPTRGRFDEQFF	TGTGCCACCAGCCCGACCAGGGGGCGCTTCGATGAGCAGTTCTTC